The 5 T cell receptor beta chains reported below all come from one sample, sequenced in a study of cytomegalovirus exposure and HLA in healthy donors. Here immunoSEQ multiplex PCR was the method, and the copy in TCRdb shows in-frame clones only, minus some. Of over 150,000 clones in the sample, 90% to 97% were seen once. Source material: PBMCs. The receptors were gathered from a woman aged 18-29 years in good health and CMV-seronegative.

The rearrangement links TRBV11-2 to TRBJ2-7; 9 bases match TRBD1. This CDR3 comprises 15 residues. CDR1 is SGHAT and CDR2 is FQNNGV in the germline V gene. V lost 2 bases and J lost 3; bases outside the gene matches: 5. CDR3 protein: CASSLTHRGHYEQYF. Written as DNA, the CDR3 is TGTGCCAGCAGCTTAACCCACAGGGGGCACTACGAGCAGTACTTC.

The chain combines TRBV19 with TRBJ2-1, with 11 bases matching TRBD2. The CDR3 is 15 residues long. Germline CDR1 reads LNHDA; CDR2 reads SQIVND (reference sequence). V shed 6 bases, J shed 9 bases, and the junction held 10 bases outside the gene matches. The CDR3 DNA follows: TGTGCCAGTAGCCCCGCTAGCGGGGGGCCTGGTGAGCAGTTCTTC. This sequence encodes CASSPASGGPGEQFF. Full variable domain (outside the CDR3, taken from reference TRBV19 and TRBJ2-1): DGGITQSPKYLFRKEGQNVTLSCEQNLNHDAMYWYRQDPGQGLRLIYYSQIVNDFQKGDIAEGYSVSREKKESFPLTVTSAQKNPTAFYLCASSPASGGPGEQFFGPGTRLTVL.

This chain uses TRBV4-3 with TRBJ1-5, with D perhaps TRBD1 (5 bases). The length of the CDR3 is 13 residues. Germline V lookup: CDR1 LGHNA, CDR2 YSLEER. Trimming pared 2 bases from V and 7 bases from J, leaving 9 bases between. CDR3 in amino acids: CASSQRGRQPQHF. The CDR3 bases are TGCGCCAGCAGCCAACGGGGGAGGCAGCCCCAGCATTTT.

This clone was found once. The chain recombines TRBV4-1 with TRBJ2-1; TRBD1 matches at 9 bases. The CDR3 length is 15 residues. The V gene's germline CDR1 is MGHRA and CDR2 YSYEKL. Trimming at V came to 4 bases and at J to 6 bases, leaving 7 bases not matched to a gene. The CDR3 nucleotides read TGCGCCAGCAGCCTCAGGACAGGGGTTCGCAATGAGCAGTTCTTC. It translates to CASSLRTGVRNEQFF.

The DNA for the CDR3 is TGTGCCAGCAGCTTCTCCCCGGGGGGGAATGAGCAGTTCTTC. It yields the protein CASSFSPGGNEQFF. V usage is TRBV7-6 and J usage is TRBJ2-1; the match to TRBD2 covers 8 bases. V gave up 3 bases and J gave up 7 bases; unmatched junction bases: 5. Germline V gene sequence: CDR1 SGHVS, CDR2 FNYEAQ. CDR3 length equals 14 residues.